The following is a T cell receptor (beta chain) sequence with its context. V shed 4 bases, J shed 0 bases, and the junction held 3 bases outside the gene matches. The CDR3 is 15 amino acids. Germline V gene data show CDR1 as SGHNT and CDR2 as YYREEE (reference sequence). The data originate from a study of CD8 T cells in Susac syndrome. The authors sequenced TCR beta from blood CD8+ and CD4+ T cells. Reverse transcription of about 0.5 to 1 ug RNA was carried out with random hexamers. In TCRdb, the immunoSEQ multiplex PCR reads were re-called with MiXCR into one record per CDR3 protein. The sample contains 150,000 to 200,000 distinct CDR3 sequences, approximately 94% of which appear only once.

The sequenced material came from CD4+ T cells from PBMCs. This sequence was found in a human donor with multiple sclerosis. The gene calls are TRBV5-4 and TRBJ2-7; 11 bases line up with TRBD2. Written as DNA, the CDR3 is TGTGCCAGCAGCCAGGGGACTAGCGGCTCCTACGAGCAGTACTTC. It yields the protein CASSQGTSGSYEQYF.